This T cell receptor (beta chain) was recorded in a study of T cells after yellow fever vaccination. The study's findings and limits: Bulk-population clonotypes that are abundant could appear as contaminants in FACS-sorted repertoires.

This clonotype was observed a few times. No antigen is known for it. TCRdb re-called the 5' RACE reads with MiXCR, one entry per CDR3 protein. Of 300,000 to 450,000 distinct CDR3 sequences in the sample, 6.2% were seen once. The sample in question was PBMCs, obtained 5 days after the yellow fever booster vaccination. This TCR was sampled from a young man who received the YFV17D yellow fever vaccine.

The DNA for the CDR3 is TGTGCCAGCTCCTCCCGAGGGGACGTTTCTAACTATGGCTACACCTTC. Residues: CASSSRGDVSNYGYTF. The chain carries TRBV12-3 or TRBV12-4 and TRBJ1-2; a possible D gene is TRBD1 (5 bases). V was trimmed by 8 bases and J by 0 bases, leaving 19 bases between them. The CDR3 totals 16 residues.